This T cell receptor (beta chain) was recorded in a study of blood T cell repertoires in COVID-19. Germline lookup yields CDR1 MNHEY and CDR2 SMNVEV (reference sequence). The CDR3 consists of 14 residues. Trimming removed 5 bases from V and 7 bases from J, with 14 bases in between. Only in-frame clones appear in the TCRdb table, and some are missing; sequencing was by immunoSEQ multiplex PCR. Among 110,000 to 150,000 clones listed, over 70% were seen once. Sequenced sample: peripheral blood. The V call is TRBV27, the J call TRBJ2-2; D possibly corresponds to TRBD1 (6 bases). The origin of this receptor is a woman between 50 and 59 years old with acute or convalescent COVID-19. The CDR3 DNA reads as TGTGCCAGCAGTATCTACAGGGTGGGCGGGGAGCTGTTTTTT. The encoded protein is CASSIYRVGGELFF.